Presented here are 3 T cell receptor beta chains from one specimen sequenced in a study of shared clonotypes between healthy human individuals. Some clones are missing from TCRdb's copy, which holds only in-frame ones; the method was immunoSEQ multiplex PCR. The data hold about 110,000 clones, with 55% to 70% observed a single time. The sequencing input was memory CD8+ T cells sorted from blood. Noted subset: CD45RO+ cells pooled with CCR7-negative TemRA cells. The receptor source for this set is a woman in her twenties or thirties in good health.

Note on this clone: A much more abundant neighbour one base away suggests this may be a read error. The chain recombines TRBV4-2 with TRBJ2-1, with unresolved D. The CDR3 contains 11 residues. Deletions cut 5 bases from V and 5 bases from J, with 4 bases between. Germline V gene data show CDR1 as LGHNA and CDR2 as YNFKEQ. The CDR3 reads CASSFNNEQFF. In DNA, the CDR3 is TGTGCCAGCAGCTTCAACAATGAGCAGTTCTTC.

This chain links TRBV2 with TRBJ2-7, with 11 positions matching TRBD1. Germline loops: CDR1 SNHLY, CDR2 FYNNEI. V lost 6 bases and J lost 5; bases outside the gene matches: 6. This CDR3 contains 14 residues. This CDR3 reads CASRPGQGGHEQYF. The CDR3 nucleotides are TGTGCCAGCAGGCCGGGACAGGGGGGGCACGAGCAGTACTTC.

The rearrangement links TRBV7-6 to TRBJ2-7; no clear D. The CDR3 contains 14 residues. CDR1 SGHVS and CDR2 FNYEAQ come from the germline V gene. V was cut by 0 bases and J by 2 bases, with 8 bases left in between. CDR3: CASSLAGGPYEQYF. In nucleotides, the CDR3 is TGTGCCAGCAGCTTAGCGGGCGGACCCTACGAGCAGTACTTC.